The 26 T cell receptor beta chains listed next were all sequenced from one sample in a study of graft-versus-host responses after intestinal transplantation. Sequenced by immunoSEQ multiplex PCR; TCRdb stores in-frame clones only, minus some. The sample comprises 21,000 or so clones, 50% to 65% of which are singletons, and about 0.94% rests with the top ten. Material: alloreactive CD4+ T cells from a mixed lymphocyte reaction culture, obtained before intestinal transplant. Regarding subset: CFSE-low proliferating T cells sorted from approximately six-day pre-transplant mixed lymphocyte reaction (GvH or HvG direction). These receptors all stem from a human patient who received an intestinal transplant.

CDR3 in amino acids: CASSIRTVNYGYTF. The CDR3 coding sequence is TGTGCCAGTAGTATAAGGACAGTCAACTATGGCTACACCTTC. The chain uses TRBV19 and TRBJ1-2, with D possibly TRBD1 on 6 matching bases. This CDR3 is 14 amino acids long. With 2 bases removed from V and 2 bases from J, the gap between germline ends came to 9 bases. The V gene's germline CDR1 is LNHDA and CDR2 SQIVND (reference sequence).

CDR3 protein: CASSSGLVRTTDTQYF. The CDR3 DNA is TGTGCCAGCAGCTCAGGACTAGTAAGGACCACAGATACGCAGTATTTT. This chain connects TRBV7-2 to TRBJ2-3, with TRBD2 matching 7 bases. CDR3 length equals 16 residues. The junction had 9 bases not matched to a gene; V was cut back by 4 bases and J by 2 bases. Germline-derived CDR1 and CDR2 are SGHTA and FQGNSA.

In its sample, this clone was seen a few times. This chain connects TRBV18 to TRBJ1-2; D is uncertain. CDR3 length equals 13 residues. V lost 1 base, J lost 4 bases, and 7 bases lay in between. Germline V gene data show CDR1 as KGHSH and CDR2 as LQKENI. CDR3 amino acids: CASSPQEAYGYTF. The DNA of the CDR3 is TGTGCCAGCTCACCACAGGAGGCCTATGGCTACACCTTC.

For the CDR3, the DNA is TGTGCCAGCAGCTTGGCAGGGGGCGACCGGGAGACCCAGTACTTC. Amino acids: CASSLAGGDRETQYF. The chain is built from TRBV11-2 and TRBJ2-5; 8 bases map to TRBD1. With 3 bases clipped from V and 5 bases from J, the junction kept 8 bases outside the gene matches. Germline V CDR1 and CDR2: SGHAT, FQNNGV. The length of the CDR3 is 15 residues.

This clone was counted a few times. J is TRBJ1-2 and V is TRBV7-9; 9 positions match TRBD1. CDR1 is SEHNR and CDR2 is FQNEAQ in the germline V gene (reference sequence). The V gene end was trimmed by 5 bases and the J gene end by 7 bases; junction bases not matched to a gene: 14. The CDR3 is made up of 16 amino acids. The CDR3 loop is CASSPAGTGSPVGYTF. CDR3 DNA sequence: TGTGCCAGCAGCCCCGCCGGGACAGGGTCACCCGTTGGCTACACCTTC.

This chain links TRBV5-4 with TRBJ1-1; D may be TRBD1 (6 bases). V was trimmed by 2 bases and J by 4 bases, leaving 12 bases between them. Germline V CDR1 and CDR2: SGHNT, YYREEE (reference sequence). The length of the CDR3 is 14 residues. CDR3 amino acids: CASSFLGAPTEAFF. In DNA, the CDR3 is TGTGCCAGCAGCTTTTTGGGGGCGCCCACTGAAGCTTTCTTT.

This clone came up a few times. The chain is built from TRBV7-9 and TRBJ1-4; tentative D call: TRBD1 (6 bases). V was cut by 2 bases and J by 6 bases, with 13 bases left in between. Germline values: CDR1 SEHNR, CDR2 FQNEAQ (reference sequence). This CDR3 has 15 residues. This CDR3 is CASSLFAGADEKLFF. CDR3 in DNA: TGTGCCAGCAGCTTATTTGCAGGGGCCGATGAAAAACTGTTTTTT.

The gene calls are TRBV29-1 and TRBJ2-3, with 7 bases identical to TRBD2. V dropped 6 bases and J dropped 0; count of bases not matched to a gene: 6. The CDR3 length is 14 residues. CDR1 and CDR2 (germline): SQVTM, ANQGSEA. CDR3 DNA sequence: TGCAGCGTCATACTAGCGTCTAGCACAGATACGCAGTATTTT. Protein: CSVILASSTDTQYF.

V is TRBV7-2 and J is TRBJ2-3; 9 nucleotides agree with TRBD2. Germline V gene lookup returns CDR1 SGHTA and CDR2 FQGNSA. The CDR3 loop spans 18 amino acids. Trimming at V came to 2 bases and at J to 2 bases, leaving 11 bases not matched to a gene. CDR3: CASSLMRLAGGITDTQYF. CDR3 nucleotide sequence: TGTGCCAGCAGCTTAATGAGGTTGGCGGGGGGGATCACAGATACGCAGTATTTT.

The V call is TRBV6-1, the J call TRBJ2-7; perhaps TRBD1 as D (6 bases). Germline V lookup: CDR1 MNHNS, CDR2 SASEGT. Trimming cost V 7 bases and J 1 base, with 11 bases left between them. This CDR3 is built from 13 residues. This chain's CDR3 is CASKMGASYEQYF. CDR3 nucleotide sequence: TGTGCCAGCAAGATGGGGGCGTCCTACGAGCAGTACTTC.

CDR3 DNA sequence: TGCGCCAGCAGATTAGTCCGGGACAGCTATGGCTACACCTTC. Residues: CASRLVRDSYGYTF. This chain joins TRBV5-1 and TRBJ1-2, with 7 bases lining up with TRBD1. Germline loops: CDR1 SGHRS, CDR2 YFSETQ. The CDR3 length is 14 residues. Trimming at V came to 5 bases and at J to 4 bases, leaving 8 bases not matched to a gene.

This chain uses TRBV5-5 with TRBJ1-2; D is perhaps TRBD1 (5 bases). Trimming left V 2 bases short and J 0 bases short, with 8 bases between. Germline CDR1 SGHKS, CDR2 YYEKEE (reference sequence). The CDR3 is 14 amino acids. The CDR3 spells CASSFRQSNYGYTF. The CDR3 nucleotides are TGTGCCAGCAGCTTTAGACAGTCTAACTATGGCTACACCTTC.

CDR3 in amino acids: CASTPFSTDTQYF. CDR3 coding DNA: TGTGCCAGCACCCCATTTAGCACAGATACGCAGTATTTT. V usage is TRBV2 and J usage is TRBJ2-3; no firm D call. The V end lost 7 bases, the J end lost 0 bases, and 8 bases lay between the germline ends. CDR3 length equals 13 residues. Germline V lookup: CDR1 SNHLY, CDR2 FYNNEI.

The V call is TRBV30, the J call TRBJ1-5; perhaps TRBD1 as D (6 bases). There are 12 residues in the CDR3. With 1 base removed from V and 13 bases from J, the gap between germline ends came to 14 bases. Germline CDR1 and CDR2: GTSNPN and SVGIG (reference sequence). DNA for the CDR3: TGTGCCTGGAGTGGACCCGGGGACACGCAGCATTTT. Translating gives CAWSGPGDTQHF.

The CDR3 sequence: CASSFGTGADTQYF. CDR3 bases: TGTGCCAGCAGCTTCGGGACAGGGGCAGATACGCAGTATTTT. This chain links TRBV7-9 with TRBJ2-3; TRBD1 agrees at 10 bases. Germline loops: CDR1 SEHNR, CDR2 FQNEAQ (reference sequence). The CDR3 is made up of 14 amino acids. After removal of 3 bases from V and 4 bases from J, the junction contained 1 base not matched to a gene.

For the CDR3, the DNA is TGTGCCAGCCGATTTAGCGGGACACAGCAGGATGAGCAGTTCTTC. Its translation is CASRFSGTQQDEQFF. The chain has TRBV28 and TRBJ2-1; 8 nucleotides match TRBD2. CDR3 size: 15 residues. The V gene end was trimmed by 8 bases and the J gene end by 8 bases; junction bases not matched to a gene: 14. CDR1 MDHEN and CDR2 SYDVKM come from the germline V gene.

Only a few counts were recorded for this clone. The chain has TRBV6-5 and TRBJ1-2; TRBD1 matches 8 bases. The J segment lost 4 bases and the V segment lost 2 bases, leaving 3 bases of the junction unmatched. The CDR3 spans 14 residues. Per germline, CDR1 MNHEY and CDR2 SVGAGI. CDR3 sequence (DNA): TGTGCCAGCAGTTACAACACAGGGGGCTATGGCTACACCTTC. Protein product: CASSYNTGGYGYTF.

This clone is medium-sized in the sample. V is TRBV6-6 and J is TRBJ2-1; D may be TRBD1 (6 bases). Trimming removed 5 bases from V and 6 bases from J, with 14 bases in between. The germline gives CDR1 MNHNY, CDR2 SVGAGI (reference sequence). The CDR3 runs 14 residues. DNA of the CDR3: TGTGCCAGCAGTGGGGGCGCGATATCCAATGAGCAGTTCTTC. It specifies CASSGGAISNEQFF.

This clone has a handful of counts. The chain carries TRBV6-6 and TRBJ2-7; possibly TRBD1 for D (5 bases). Trimming shortened V by 4 bases and J by 6 bases, and 7 bases separated the two germline ends. The CDR3 length is 11 residues. The germline V gene has CDR1 MNHNY and CDR2 SVGAGI (reference sequence). CDR3 in DNA: TGTGCCAGCAGTTCCGACAGCGAGCAGTACTTC. As protein: CASSSDSEQYF.

The rearrangement joins TRBV28 to TRBJ2-7; D is perhaps TRBD2 (6 bases). Germline CDR1 and CDR2: MDHEN and SYDVKM. The length of the CDR3 is 13 residues. V lost 8 bases, J lost 2 bases, and 13 bases lay in between. The CDR3 sequence is CASCPGGAYEQYF. CDR3 coding DNA: TGTGCCAGCTGCCCGGGCGGGGCCTACGAGCAGTACTTC.

V usage is TRBV4-2 and J usage is TRBJ2-7; tentatively, D is TRBD1 (5 bases). Deletions cut 1 base from V and 2 bases from J, with 21 bases between. Germline V gene sequence: CDR1 LGHNA, CDR2 YNFKEQ. The CDR3 is 18 residues long. The CDR3 is CASSQGEVGYRFPYEQYF. CDR3 bases: TGTGCCAGCAGCCAAGGTGAAGTGGGATACAGGTTTCCCTACGAGCAGTACTTC.

The rearrangement links TRBV18 to TRBJ2-5, with D possibly being TRBD2 (5 bases). The CDR3 is 15 residues long. CDR1 KGHSH and CDR2 LQKENI come from the germline V gene. Between the trimmed V and J ends, which lost 2 bases and 4 bases, there was a span of 14 bases. The DNA of the CDR3 is TGTGCCAGCTCACCAATGGAGAGGGTTGGAGAGACCCAGTACTTC. This encodes CASSPMERVGETQYF.

The rearrangement joins TRBV2 to TRBJ2-7; tentative D call: TRBD1 (7 bases). This CDR3 has 14 amino acids. V shed 7 bases and J shed 6 bases, with 19 bases lying between them. Germline lookup yields CDR1 SNHLY and CDR2 FYNNEI. Here the CDR3 reads CASTRQGGTGEQYF. For the CDR3, the DNA is TGTGCCAGCACGAGACAGGGAGGAACGGGCGAGCAGTACTTC.

This clone was picked up a small number of times. The chain carries TRBV6-1 and TRBJ2-7; 9 bases match TRBD1. Germline V gene sequence: CDR1 MNHNS, CDR2 SASEGT. The CDR3 length is 14 residues. V trimming: 3 bases; J trimming: 2 bases; junction bases outside the gene matches: 2. The CDR3 reads CASSETGGPYEQYF. CDR3 bases: TGTGCCAGCAGTGAGACAGGGGGTCCCTACGAGCAGTACTTC.

The chain is built from TRBV11-3 and TRBJ1-3; D is unclear. The germline V gene has CDR1 SGHNT and CDR2 YENEEA. This CDR3 region has 19 residues. Trimming took 1 base from V and 2 from J, leaving 21 bases between them. CDR3 nucleotide sequence: TGTGCCAGCAGCTTAGGCTCCCTTCTGTCTGGCCAGGCTGGAAACACCATATATTTT. It is translated as CASSLGSLLSGQAGNTIYF.

The chain joins TRBV5-3 to TRBJ2-1, with 7 bases aligning to TRBD2. TRBV5-3 is noted as an ORF with a role that remains uncertain. This CDR3 region has 19 residues. The V segment lost 0 bases and the J segment 5 bases; nucleotides outside the gene matches: 17. The CDR3 DNA reads TGTGCCAGAAGCTTGGCCTGTAGGCGGGAGAGGATTTTTCACAATGAGCAGTTCTTC. It yields the protein CARSLACRRERIFHNEQFF.